Each of the 19 T cell receptor beta chains below was sequenced from the same sample in a study of blood T cells in healthy people across ages. Through a sample-barcoded 5' primer and a J-beta primer mix, a second PCR was run for roughly 6 to 11 cycles. MiXCR, applied by TCRdb to the 5' RACE reads, yields one record per CDR3 protein. The table lists hundreds of thousands of distinct CDR3 sequences, 40% to 45% of them singletons. Sequenced: blood. These receptors were taken from a woman aged 55-70 years in good health.

The V and J genes are TRBV10-3 and TRBJ2-3; 8 bases align to TRBD1. Per germline, CDR1 ENHRY and CDR2 SYGVKD. This CDR3 region has 16 residues. V was clipped by 0 bases and J by 5 bases; unmatched bases: 7. The CDR3 protein is CAISESGTGKRDTQYF. CDR3 in DNA: TGTGCCATCAGTGAGTCCGGGACAGGAAAAAGAGATACGCAGTATTTT.

This clonotype was observed at least ten times. The J gene is TRBJ2-7, the V gene TRBV7-3; 7 bases map to TRBD1. The CDR3 spans 14 residues. The germline V gene encodes CDR1 SGHTA and CDR2 FQGTGA. V lost 0 bases, J lost 5 bases, and 4 bases stayed unmatched. The CDR3 coding sequence is TGTGCCAGCAGCTTAACACAGGGGTGGAACGAGCAGTACTTC. It specifies CASSLTQGWNEQYF.

For this clonotype: The junction does not match germline at one end; this may be a read error. The chain couples TRBV28 to TRBJ2-4, with 7 bases identical to TRBD2. The J call may be incorrect, as the DNA end agrees better with TRBJ2-7. The length of the CDR3 is 16 residues. Germline V gives CDR1 MDHEN, CDR2 SYDVKM. For the CDR3, the DNA is TGTGCCGGCAGTTTAGTGCATGGCGGGAGACCCTACGAGCAGTACTTC. Protein product: CAGSLVHGGRPYEQYF.

This clonotype was picked up a small number of times. The V and J genes are TRBV9 and TRBJ2-3; 9 bases are a match to TRBD2. Germline V lookup: CDR1 SGDLS, CDR2 YYNGEE. Trimming removed 0 bases from V and 3 bases from J; junction bases left unmatched: 2. This CDR3 is built from 15 residues. CDR3 DNA sequence: TGTGCCAGCAGCGTAGGGCTAGCGGGGACAGATACGCAGTATTTT. It codes for CASSVGLAGTDTQYF.

The chain is built from TRBV20-1 and TRBJ2-3; no clear D gene. In germline, CDR1 is DFQATT, CDR2 SNEGSKA (reference sequence). The CDR3 consists of 12 residues. The ends were cut back, 3 bases at V and 8 bases at J, with 12 bases in the middle. CDR3 nucleotides: TGCAGTGCTAGTTCCCTAACGGCTACGCAGTATTTT. Translated, it gives CSASSLTATQYF.

This clonotype showed up just a few times. The chain joins TRBV5-6 to TRBJ1-4, with no clear D. This CDR3 has 15 amino acids. Germline assignment: CDR1 SGHDT and CDR2 YYEEEE. V lost 5 bases, J lost 4 bases, and 15 bases lay in between. CDR3: CASRLMLGDNEKLFF. CDR3 bases: TGTGCCAGCAGATTGATGTTGGGTGATAATGAAAAACTGTTTTTT.

The chain carries TRBV27 and TRBJ1-2, with TRBD1 matching over 10 bases. The CDR3 contains 15 residues. The J segment lost 2 bases and the V segment lost 3 bases, leaving 3 bases of the junction unmatched. CDR1 is MNHEY, CDR2 SMNVEV, per germline (reference sequence). CDR3 DNA: TGTGCCAGCAGTTTGAGGGACAGGGGAAACTATGGCTACACCTTC. This translates into CASSLRDRGNYGYTF.

This clonotype was detected a few times. The CDR3 region is CASSLAGGQGEQYF. Here the CDR3 DNA reads TGTGCCAGCAGTTTAGCGGGGGGGCAAGGCGAGCAGTACTTC. The rearrangement uses TRBV12-3 or TRBV12-4 and TRBJ2-7, with a tentative D call TRBD2 (7 bases). V lost 0 bases, J lost 6 bases, and 12 bases lay in between. The CDR3 has 14 amino acids.

V usage is TRBV6-2 or TRBV6-3 and J usage is TRBJ2-3; unclear D gene. Per the germline V gene, CDR1 is MNHEY and CDR2 is SVGEGT. CDR3 length: 13 amino acids. Trimming took off 4 bases at V and 6 bases at J, with 11 bases between the two ends. The DNA for the CDR3 is TGTGCCAGCAGTTCCGACGGGTACGATACGCAGTATTTT. Translation gives CASSSDGYDTQYF.

CDR3 sequence (DNA): TGTGCCAGCAGTGATTACAGGGACTTCTACGAGCAGTACTTC. The encoded protein is CASSDYRDFYEQYF. The chain is built from TRBV25-1 and TRBJ2-7; D might be TRBD1 or TRBD2, each matching 6 bases. This CDR3 is built from 14 residues. The germline V and J ends were trimmed by 3 bases and 3 bases, with 12 bases remaining between them. Germline loops: CDR1 MGHDK, CDR2 SYGVNS.

V usage is TRBV3-1 and J usage is TRBJ2-5; 10 bases fit TRBD2. Losses at the gene ends were 1 base for V and 1 base for J; bases not matched to a gene: 3. The germline gives CDR1 LGHDT, CDR2 YNNKEL (reference sequence). The CDR3 extends over 16 amino acids. The CDR3 DNA is TGTGCCAGCAGCCAAGGCCTAGCGGGAGCCCAAGAGACCCAGTACTTC. It encodes CASSQGLAGAQETQYF.

The chain carries TRBV7-2 and TRBJ1-5, with 7 bases identical to TRBD1. CDR3 size: 15 residues. Trimming removed 2 bases from V and 7 bases from J; junction bases left unmatched: 8. Germline CDR1 reads SGHTA; CDR2 reads FQGNSA. In DNA form, the CDR3 reads TGTGCCAGCAGCTTAAGGGGGCAGGGGTACCAGCCCCAGCATTTT. This encodes CASSLRGQGYQPQHF.

The chain combines TRBV12-3 or TRBV12-4 with TRBJ1-3, with D uncertain. The V and J ends lost 6 bases and 0 bases respectively, with 6 bases between them. This CDR3 has 13 amino acids. The CDR3: CASRMNSGNTIYF. The CDR3 DNA sequence: TGTGCCAGCAGAATGAACTCTGGAAACACCATATATTTT.

The chain links TRBV20-1 to TRBJ2-3; 7 nucleotides match TRBD2. Germline V CDR1 and CDR2: DFQATT, SNEGSKA (reference sequence). CDR3 length: 17 amino acids. V was clipped by 0 bases and J by 2 bases; unmatched bases: 11. CDR3 bases: TGCAGTGCTAGAGAAACGGTGGGGGGGGTTTACACAGATACGCAGTATTTT. Encoded protein: CSARETVGGVYTDTQYF.

The V gene is TRBV7-9, the J gene TRBJ2-7; 10 nucleotides match TRBD1. Trimming took 5 bases from V and 7 from J; bases not matched to a gene: 11. The CDR3 is made up of 15 amino acids. Germline CDR1 and CDR2: SEHNR and FQNEAQ (reference sequence). The CDR3 sequence: CASSPDRGGFNEQYF. The CDR3 DNA follows: TGTGCCAGCAGCCCGGACAGGGGGGGATTCAATGAGCAGTACTTC.

The gene calls are TRBV6-1 and TRBJ2-3; 8 nucleotides agree with TRBD2. The germline gives CDR1 MNHNS, CDR2 SASEGT. V shed 7 bases, J shed 5 bases, and the junction held 8 bases outside the gene matches. The CDR3 consists of 14 residues. The CDR3 region is CASTREGGGDTQYF. The CDR3 nucleotides read TGTGCCAGCACCCGGGAGGGGGGGGGAGATACGCAGTATTTT.

The chain combines TRBV20-1 with TRBJ2-1; TRBD1 matches 10 bases. CDR1 is DFQATT and CDR2 is SNEGSKA in the germline V gene (reference sequence). Losses at the gene ends were 0 bases for V and 13 bases for J; bases not matched to a gene: 18. The CDR3 has 17 amino acids. CDR3 DNA: TGCAGTGCTAGAGATTGGGCGGGACAGGGGTTGGGGGAGACCCAGTTCTTC. It encodes CSARDWAGQGLGETQFF.

The chain links TRBV10-3 to TRBJ2-3; perhaps TRBD1 as D (6 bases). Trimming pared 4 bases from V and 2 bases from J, leaving 10 bases between. The germline V gene has CDR1 ENHRY and CDR2 SYGVKD. The CDR3 extends over 14 amino acids. CDR3 in DNA: TGTGCCATCAGTGGTTGGGACACCACAGATACGCAGTATTTT. Translation: CAISGWDTTDTQYF.

As regards this clonotype: The junction departs from germline at one end; a sequencing error may be responsible. This chain joins TRBV18 and TRBJ1-1; the D gene is possibly TRBD1 (5 bases). Germline V gene lookup returns CDR1 KGHSH and CDR2 LQKENI. The CDR3 extends over 15 amino acids. The CDR3 DNA sequence: TGTGCCAGCTCACCGGTGCAGGGAATTGACACTGATGCTTTCTTT. Amino acid sequence: CASSPVQGIDTDAFF. Filled out from reference TRBV18 and TRBJ1-1, the complete variable domain reads NAGVMQNPRHLVRRRGQEARLRCSPMKGHSHVYWYRQLPEEGLKFMVYLQKENIIDESGMPKERFSAEFPKEGPSILRIQQVVRGDSAAYFCASSPVQGIDTDAFFGQGTRLTVV.